The 15 T cell receptor beta chains below were found in one sample sequenced in a study of shared clonotypes between healthy human individuals. Naive CD8 populations comprised CD45RO-negative cells positively selected for CCR7, excluding terminally differentiated effector memory CD45RA+ cells. Using immunoSEQ multiplex PCR, the repertoire was profiled, and TCRdb retains in-frame clones only, with some absent. This table holds 1.5 million to 2.5 million clones, approximately 94% found once. The material sequenced was naive CD8+ T cells sorted from blood. Receptor source: a man between 18 and 29 years old in good health.

The genes are TRBV6-6 and TRBJ1-1; 7 bases line up with TRBD1. After removal of 4 bases from V and 12 bases from J, the junction contained 8 bases not matched to a gene. The CDR3 loop spans 12 amino acids. Germline V gene sequence: CDR1 MNHNY, CDR2 SVGAGI (reference sequence). The CDR3 spells CASSLTGPETFF. CDR3 DNA sequence: TGTGCCAGCAGTTTGACAGGGCCGGAAACTTTCTTT.

The chain couples TRBV7-8 to TRBJ2-7, with a weak D call TRBD1 (6 bases). Per the germline V gene, CDR1 is SGHVS and CDR2 is FQNEAQ. Trimming shortened V by 6 bases and J by 1 base, and 16 bases separated the two germline ends. The CDR3 totals 15 residues. The DNA of the CDR3 is TGTGCCAGCAGTTCAGGGTTGCAGGGGTCCTACGAGCAGTACTTC. The encoded protein is CASSSGLQGSYEQYF.

With respect to this clone: This CDR3 is also generated by other DNA sequences in the sample. The DNA of the CDR3 is TGTGCCAGCAGCCGCCTAGCGGGGTCCTACGAGCAGTACTTC. Translating gives CASSRLAGSYEQYF. The chain combines TRBV7-8 with TRBJ2-7; 9 bases agree with TRBD2. Germline CDR1 reads SGHVS; CDR2 reads FQNEAQ. The J segment lost 1 base and the V segment lost 5 bases, leaving 3 bases of the junction unmatched. The CDR3 totals 14 residues. Complete variable domain (other parts from reference TRBV7-8 and TRBJ2-7): GAGVSQSPRYKVAKRGQDVALRCDPISGHVSLFWYQQALGQGPEFLTYFQNEAQLDKSGLPSDRFFAERPEGSVSTLKIQRTQQEDSAVYLCASSRLAGSYEQYFGPGTRLTVT.

The chain joins TRBV27 to TRBJ1-6, with D tentatively TRBD1 (5 bases). Germline CDR1 is MNHEY and CDR2 is SMNVEV (reference sequence). With 1 base removed from V and 11 bases from J, the gap between germline ends came to 12 bases. The CDR3 runs 14 residues. The CDR3 here is CASSLFGREAPLHF. Written as DNA, the CDR3 is TGTGCCAGCAGTTTATTCGGCAGGGAGGCACCCCTCCACTTT.

The chain joins TRBV7-9 to TRBJ2-7; perhaps TRBD2 as D (5 bases). CDR1 is SEHNR and CDR2 is FQNEAQ in the germline V gene (reference sequence). The CDR3 has 15 residues. The V end was cut by 2 bases, the J end by 0 bases, with 11 bases between. The CDR3 DNA follows: TGTGCCAGCAGCTTAACCGGGGTTGGCTCCTACGAGCAGTACTTC. Amino acid sequence: CASSLTGVGSYEQYF.

The chain joins TRBV2 to TRBJ2-3; tentatively, D is TRBD2 (6 bases). This CDR3 is built from 11 residues. V dropped 5 bases and J dropped 12 bases, with 12 bases sitting between them. CDR1 is SNHLY and CDR2 is FYNNEI in the germline V gene. CDR3 coding DNA: TGTGCCAGCAGTATTGGGGGGAGTCAGTATTTT. Translation gives CASSIGGSQYF. The full variable domain, rest sourced from reference TRBV2 and TRBJ2-3, is EPEVTQTPSHQVTQMGQEVILRCVPISNHLYFYWYRQILGQKVEFLVSFYNNEISEKSEIFDDQFSVERPDGSNFTLKIRSTKLEDSAMYFCASSIGGSQYFGPGTRLTVL.

The chain is built from TRBV9 and TRBJ2-1, with 9 bases matching TRBD2. V was pared by 4 bases and J by 4 bases, with 6 bases of the junction left unmatched. There are 15 residues in the CDR3. Germline assignment: CDR1 SGDLS and CDR2 YYNGEE. The CDR3 DNA follows: TGTGCCAGCAGCTCCGGGAGCGGGGGGTACAATGAGCAGTTCTTC. It codes for CASSSGSGGYNEQFF.

The chain employs TRBV6-6 and TRBJ1-5; 11 bases are a match to TRBD1. Trimming at V came to 6 bases and at J to 6 bases, leaving 7 bases not matched to a gene. The CDR3 contains 15 residues. The germline V gene encodes CDR1 MNHNY and CDR2 SVGAGI (reference sequence). The CDR3 loop reads CASRGQGAAGQPQHF. CDR3 in DNA: TGTGCCAGCAGAGGACAGGGGGCAGCGGGTCAGCCCCAGCATTTT.

V usage is TRBV29-1 and J usage is TRBJ1-4, with D possibly being TRBD1 (5 bases). Per germline, CDR1 SQVTM and CDR2 ANQGSEA. There are 14 residues in the CDR3. The V gene lost 7 bases and the J gene lost 3 bases, with 15 bases spanning the gap. The CDR3: CSANRDGANEKLFF. Written as DNA, the CDR3 is TGCAGCGCAAACCGGGACGGAGCTAATGAAAAACTGTTTTTT.

This chain connects TRBV11-1 to TRBJ2-7, with D possibly being TRBD2 (5 bases). The CDR3 loop spans 15 amino acids. The germline CDR1 and CDR2 sequences are SGHAT and FQDESV (reference sequence). V gave up 2 bases and J gave up 0 bases, with 11 bases separating them. CDR3 in amino acids: CASSLSPEGSYEQYF. In nucleotides, the CDR3 is TGTGCCAGCAGCTTAAGTCCCGAGGGCTCCTACGAGCAGTACTTC.

In this sample, this clone turned up a few times. Within the sample, other DNA sequences also encode this same CDR3. This chain connects TRBV5-4 to TRBJ1-2; D unclear. The V and J ends lost 1 base and 2 bases respectively, with 6 bases between them. Germline V gene sequence: CDR1 SGHNT, CDR2 YYREEE (reference sequence). The length of the CDR3 is 13 residues. CDR3 coding DNA: TGTGCCAGCAGCTTGTACGGAAACTATGGCTACACCTTC. It is translated as CASSLYGNYGYTF.

V gene TRBV29-1 combines with J gene TRBJ2-2; the D gene is possibly TRBD2 (6 bases). The germline V gene has CDR1 SQVTM and CDR2 ANQGSEA. The CDR3 is 14 amino acids. V was trimmed by 7 bases and J by 2 bases, leaving 14 bases between them. The CDR3 reads CSAFRLDNTGELFF. Here the CDR3 DNA reads TGCAGCGCCTTCCGACTAGATAACACCGGGGAGCTGTTTTTT.

The rearrangement joins TRBV6-6 to TRBJ2-1; D remains ambiguous. V was clipped by 7 bases and J by 3 bases, with 13 bases between them. The CDR3 has 14 residues. Germline CDR1 is MNHNY and CDR2 is SVGAGI (reference sequence). Written as DNA, the CDR3 is TGTGCCAGCATTAAAGGAGCAGACTACAATGAGCAGTTCTTC. Protein: CASIKGADYNEQFF.

The chain is built from TRBV2 and TRBJ2-1; weak D call: TRBD2 (6 bases). V was shortened by 3 bases and J by 0 bases, with 9 bases between the two germline ends. Germline CDR1 is SNHLY and CDR2 is FYNNEI. The CDR3 length is 15 residues. In DNA form, the CDR3 reads TGTGCCAGCAGTGATCGGGGGAGCTCCTACAATGAGCAGTTCTTC. It specifies CASSDRGSSYNEQFF. Complete variable domain (other parts from reference TRBV2 and TRBJ2-1): EPEVTQTPSHQVTQMGQEVILRCVPISNHLYFYWYRQILGQKVEFLVSFYNNEISEKSEIFDDQFSVERPDGSNFTLKIRSTKLEDSAMYFCASSDRGSSYNEQFFGPGTRLTVL.

This clone was recorded only once. This sequence joins TRBV4-3 and TRBJ1-1; 10 positions match TRBD1. CDR1 and CDR2 (germline): LGHNA, YSLEER. V was clipped by 1 base and J by 5 bases; unmatched bases: 7. The CDR3 covers 16 residues. CDR3 region: CASSQVRDRGRTEAFF. CDR3 sequence (DNA): TGCGCCAGCAGCCAAGTCCGGGACAGGGGACGGACTGAAGCTTTCTTT.